The subject of this entry is one T cell receptor (beta chain). Its specificity is not known. V gave up 6 bases and J gave up 0 bases; unmatched junction bases: 4. This CDR3 has 14 amino acids. The germline CDR1 and CDR2 sequences are MDHEN and SYDVKM. In the sorted-subset replicate PCRs, 150 to 200 ng DNA, around 30,000 T cell genomes, was used. Assay: immunoSEQ multiplex PCR; the TCRdb copy retains only in-frame clones and omits some. The sample holds roughly 2,300,000 clones; roughly 90% are singletons and the top ten take around 0.4%. Subsets obtained from CD4+ cells comprised CD45RA+ naive and CD45RA-negative memory cells. The record originates from a study of shared clonotypes between healthy human individuals. Whole-study results and caveats: Investigators expected sequencing depth to affect clonotype sharing among donors. Inspection by rarefaction showed sorted-subset sequencing to be incomplete despite large depth.

The clonotype was recovered from a man between 18 and 35 years old in good health. Some clones in this sample may be carry-over from other donors' samples. This chain links TRBV28 with TRBJ2-7; 8 positions agree with TRBD2. Sequencing was performed on naive CD4+ T cells from PBMCs. Indicated subset: CD45RA+ positively selected. Here the CDR3 DNA reads TGTGCCAGCAGAATAGCGGGGTCCTCCTACGAGCAGTACTTC. It translates to CASRIAGSSYEQYF.